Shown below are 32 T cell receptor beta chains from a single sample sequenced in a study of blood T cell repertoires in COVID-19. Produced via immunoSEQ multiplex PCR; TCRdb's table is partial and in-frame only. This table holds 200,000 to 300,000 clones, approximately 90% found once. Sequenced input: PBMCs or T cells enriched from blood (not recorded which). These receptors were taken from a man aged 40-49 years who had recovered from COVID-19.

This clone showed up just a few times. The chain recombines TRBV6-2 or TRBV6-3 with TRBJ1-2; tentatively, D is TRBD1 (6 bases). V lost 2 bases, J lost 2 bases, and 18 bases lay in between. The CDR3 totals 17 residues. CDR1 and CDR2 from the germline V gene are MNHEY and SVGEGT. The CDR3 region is CASSYVVGLQGNYGYTF. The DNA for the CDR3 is TGTGCCAGCAGTTACGTGGTCGGGTTACAGGGAAACTATGGCTACACCTTC.

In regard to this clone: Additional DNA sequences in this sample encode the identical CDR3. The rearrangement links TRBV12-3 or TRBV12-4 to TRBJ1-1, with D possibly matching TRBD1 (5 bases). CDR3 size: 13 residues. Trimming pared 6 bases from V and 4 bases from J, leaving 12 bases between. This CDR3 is CASRPGGFTEAFF. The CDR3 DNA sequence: TGTGCCAGCAGGCCCGGGGGGTTCACTGAAGCTTTCTTT.

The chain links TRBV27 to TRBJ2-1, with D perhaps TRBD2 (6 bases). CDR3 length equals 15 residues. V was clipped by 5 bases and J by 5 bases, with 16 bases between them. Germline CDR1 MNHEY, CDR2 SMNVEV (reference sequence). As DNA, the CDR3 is TGTGCCAGCAGTATTGCGGGACGATTAAACAATGAGCAGTTCTTC. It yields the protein CASSIAGRLNNEQFF.

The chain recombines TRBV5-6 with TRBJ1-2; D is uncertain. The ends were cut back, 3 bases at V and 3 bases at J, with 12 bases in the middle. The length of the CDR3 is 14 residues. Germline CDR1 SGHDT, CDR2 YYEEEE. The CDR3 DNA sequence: TGTGCCAGCAGCTACCGACGGAGGTACTATGGCTACACCTTC. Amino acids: CASSYRRRYYGYTF.

The CDR3 nucleotides read TGTGCCACCAATGGGCACTTGAACACTGAAGCTTTCTTT. This encodes CATNGHLNTEAFF. The V and J genes are TRBV12-3 or TRBV12-4 and TRBJ1-1; D remains unclear. Trimming took 10 bases from V and 0 from J, leaving 12 bases between them. This CDR3 has 13 residues.

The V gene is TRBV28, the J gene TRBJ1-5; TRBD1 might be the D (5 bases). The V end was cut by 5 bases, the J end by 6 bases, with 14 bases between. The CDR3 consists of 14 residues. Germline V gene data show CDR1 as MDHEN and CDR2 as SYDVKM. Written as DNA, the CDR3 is TGTGCCAGCAGTACGGGGGAAGGCCGTCAGCCCCAGCATTTT. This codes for CASSTGEGRQPQHF.

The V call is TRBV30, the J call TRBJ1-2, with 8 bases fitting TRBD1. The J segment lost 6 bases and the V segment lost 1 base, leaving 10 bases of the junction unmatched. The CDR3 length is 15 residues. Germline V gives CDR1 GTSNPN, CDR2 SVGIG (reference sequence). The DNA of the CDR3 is TGTGCCTGGAGTGCCGGACAGGGTTGGGTCGATGGCTACACCTTC. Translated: CAWSAGQGWVDGYTF.

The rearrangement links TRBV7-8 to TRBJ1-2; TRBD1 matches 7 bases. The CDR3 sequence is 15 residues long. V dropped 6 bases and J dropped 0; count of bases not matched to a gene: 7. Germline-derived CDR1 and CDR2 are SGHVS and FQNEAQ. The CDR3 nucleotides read TGTGCCAGCAGGGGTGACAGGGCTACTAACTATGGCTACACCTTC. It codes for CASRGDRATNYGYTF.

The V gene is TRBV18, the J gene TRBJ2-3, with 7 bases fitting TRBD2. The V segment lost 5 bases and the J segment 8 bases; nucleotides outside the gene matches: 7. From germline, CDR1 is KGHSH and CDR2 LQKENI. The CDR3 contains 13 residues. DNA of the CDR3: TGTGCCAGCTCAGTGCAATCGGGGGGTACGCAGTATTTT. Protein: CASSVQSGGTQYF. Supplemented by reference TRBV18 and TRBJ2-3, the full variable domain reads NAGVMQNPRHLVRRRGQEARLRCSPMKGHSHVYWYRQLPEEGLKFMVYLQKENIIDESGMPKERFSAEFPKEGPSILRIQQVVRGDSAAYFCASSVQSGGTQYFGPGTRLTVL.

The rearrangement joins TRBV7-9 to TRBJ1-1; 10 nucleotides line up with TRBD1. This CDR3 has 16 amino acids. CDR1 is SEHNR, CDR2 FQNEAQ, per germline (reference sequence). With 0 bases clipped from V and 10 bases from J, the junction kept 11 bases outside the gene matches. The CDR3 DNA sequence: TGTGCCAGCAGCTTAGCGAGGGTCAGACAGGGGGCGGCAGCTTTCTTT. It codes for CASSLARVRQGAAAFF.

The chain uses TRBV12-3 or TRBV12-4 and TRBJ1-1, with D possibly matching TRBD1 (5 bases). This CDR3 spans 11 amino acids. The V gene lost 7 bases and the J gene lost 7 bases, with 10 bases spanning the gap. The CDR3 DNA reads TGTGCCAGCAAATTCGGGGGTGAAGCTTTCTTT. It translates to CASKFGGEAFF.

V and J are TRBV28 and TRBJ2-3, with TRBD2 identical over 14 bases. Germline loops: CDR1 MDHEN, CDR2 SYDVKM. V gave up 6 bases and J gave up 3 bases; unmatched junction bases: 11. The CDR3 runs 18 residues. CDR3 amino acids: CASSSRTRLAGGTDTQYF. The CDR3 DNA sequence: TGTGCCAGCAGCTCTAGAACCCGACTAGCGGGAGGGACAGATACGCAGTATTTT.

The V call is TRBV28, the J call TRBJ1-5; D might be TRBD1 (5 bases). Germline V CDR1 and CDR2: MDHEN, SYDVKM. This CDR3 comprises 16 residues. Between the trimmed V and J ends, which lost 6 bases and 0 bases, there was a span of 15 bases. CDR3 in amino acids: CASRTTVSYSNQPQHF. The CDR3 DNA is TGTGCCAGCAGAACGACAGTCTCATATAGCAATCAGCCCCAGCATTTT. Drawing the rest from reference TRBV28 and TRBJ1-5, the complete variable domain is DVKVTQSSRYLVKRTGEKVFLECVQDMDHENMFWYRQDPGLGLRLIYFSYDVKMKEKGDIPEGYSVSREKKERFSLILESASTNQTSMYLCASRTTVSYSNQPQHFGDGTRLSIL.

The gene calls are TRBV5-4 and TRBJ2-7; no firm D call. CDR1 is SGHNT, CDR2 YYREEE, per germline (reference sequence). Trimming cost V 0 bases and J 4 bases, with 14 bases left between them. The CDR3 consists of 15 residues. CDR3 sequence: CASSLDWQALYEQYF. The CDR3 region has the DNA TGTGCCAGCAGCTTGGATTGGCAGGCTCTATACGAGCAGTACTTC. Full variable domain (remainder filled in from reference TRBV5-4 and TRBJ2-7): ETGVTQSPTHLIKTRGQQVTLRCSSQSGHNTVSWYQQALGQGPQFIFQYYREEENGRGNFPPRFSGLQFPNYSSELNVNALELDDSALYLCASSLDWQALYEQYFGPGTRLTVT.

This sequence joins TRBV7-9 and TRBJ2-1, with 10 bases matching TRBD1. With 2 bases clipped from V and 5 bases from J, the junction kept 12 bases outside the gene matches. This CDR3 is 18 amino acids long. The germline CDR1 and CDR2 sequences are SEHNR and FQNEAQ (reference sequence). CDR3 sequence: CASSLYGMGQGRNNEQFF. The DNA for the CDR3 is TGTGCCAGCAGCTTATACGGAATGGGACAGGGGAGAAACAATGAGCAGTTCTTC.

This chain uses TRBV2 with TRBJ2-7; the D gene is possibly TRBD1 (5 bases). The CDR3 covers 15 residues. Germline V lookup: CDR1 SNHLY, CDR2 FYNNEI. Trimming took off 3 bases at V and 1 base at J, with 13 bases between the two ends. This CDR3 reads CASSDPRQRSYEQYF. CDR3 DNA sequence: TGTGCCAGCAGTGACCCCAGACAGCGTTCCTACGAGCAGTACTTC.

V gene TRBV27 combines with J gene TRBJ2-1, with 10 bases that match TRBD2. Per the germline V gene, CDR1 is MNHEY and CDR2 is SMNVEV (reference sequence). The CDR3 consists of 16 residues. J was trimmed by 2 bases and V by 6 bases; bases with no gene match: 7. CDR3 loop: CASRNSGGNAYNEQFF. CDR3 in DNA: TGTGCCAGCAGGAATAGCGGGGGGAACGCCTACAATGAGCAGTTCTTC.

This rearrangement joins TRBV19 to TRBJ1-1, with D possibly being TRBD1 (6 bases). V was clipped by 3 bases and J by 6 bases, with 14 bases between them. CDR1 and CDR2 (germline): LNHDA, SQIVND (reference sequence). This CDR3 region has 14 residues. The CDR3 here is CASSIHEGVAEAFF. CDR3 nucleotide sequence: TGTGCCAGTAGTATTCATGAGGGGGTAGCTGAAGCTTTCTTT.

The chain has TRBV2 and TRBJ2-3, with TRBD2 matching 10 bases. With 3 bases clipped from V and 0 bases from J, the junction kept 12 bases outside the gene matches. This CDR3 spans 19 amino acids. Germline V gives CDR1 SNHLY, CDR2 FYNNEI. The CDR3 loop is CASSEGASGGFSSTDTQYF. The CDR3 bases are TGTGCCAGCAGTGAGGGGGCTAGCGGGGGTTTCTCTAGCACAGATACGCAGTATTTT.

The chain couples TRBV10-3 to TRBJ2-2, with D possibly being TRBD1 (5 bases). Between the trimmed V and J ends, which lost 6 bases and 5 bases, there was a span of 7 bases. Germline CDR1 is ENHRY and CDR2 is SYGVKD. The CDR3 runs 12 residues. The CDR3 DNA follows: TGTGCCATCAGGACAGTGACCGGGGAGCTGTTTTTT. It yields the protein CAIRTVTGELFF.

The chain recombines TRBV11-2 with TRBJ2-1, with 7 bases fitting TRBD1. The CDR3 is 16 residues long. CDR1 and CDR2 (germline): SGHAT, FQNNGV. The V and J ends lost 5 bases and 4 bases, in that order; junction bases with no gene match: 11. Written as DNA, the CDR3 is TGTGCCAGCAGCCCATTAACAGGGGTGGGTTACAATGAGCAGTTCTTC. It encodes CASSPLTGVGYNEQFF.

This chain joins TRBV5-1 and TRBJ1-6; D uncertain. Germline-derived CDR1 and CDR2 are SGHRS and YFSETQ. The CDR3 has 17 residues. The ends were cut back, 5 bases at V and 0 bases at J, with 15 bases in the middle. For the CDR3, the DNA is TGCGCCAGCAGTAGGCAGGACTCGGGCTCCTATAATTCACCCCTCCACTTT. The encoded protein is CASSRQDSGSYNSPLHF.

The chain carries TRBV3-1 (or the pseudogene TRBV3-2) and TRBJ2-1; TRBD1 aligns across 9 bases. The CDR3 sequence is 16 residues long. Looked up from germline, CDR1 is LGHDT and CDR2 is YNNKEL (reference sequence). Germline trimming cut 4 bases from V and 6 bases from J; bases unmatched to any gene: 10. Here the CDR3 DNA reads TGTGCCAGCAGCCGTTACACAGGGGGCCCGTTCAATGAGCAGTTCTTC. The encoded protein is CASSRYTGGPFNEQFF.

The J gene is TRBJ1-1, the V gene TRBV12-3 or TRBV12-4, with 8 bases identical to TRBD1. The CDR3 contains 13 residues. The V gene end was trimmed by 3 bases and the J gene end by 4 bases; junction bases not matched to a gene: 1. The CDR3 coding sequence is TGTGCCAGCAGTTTGCAGGGGGCCACTGAAGCTTTCTTT. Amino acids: CASSLQGATEAFF.

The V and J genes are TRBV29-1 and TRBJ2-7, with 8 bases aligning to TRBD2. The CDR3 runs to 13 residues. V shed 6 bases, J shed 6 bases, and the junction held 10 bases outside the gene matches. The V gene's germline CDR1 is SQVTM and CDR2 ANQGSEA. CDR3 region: CSVPGGQGSEQYF. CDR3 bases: TGCAGCGTCCCGGGGGGGCAGGGAAGCGAGCAGTACTTC.

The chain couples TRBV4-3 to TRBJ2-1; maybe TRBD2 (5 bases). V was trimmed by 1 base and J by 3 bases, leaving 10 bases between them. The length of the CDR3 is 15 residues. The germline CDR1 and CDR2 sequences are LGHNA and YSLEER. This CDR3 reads CASSQVLEVYNEQFF. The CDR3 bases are TGCGCCAGCAGCCAAGTACTAGAGGTCTACAATGAGCAGTTCTTC.

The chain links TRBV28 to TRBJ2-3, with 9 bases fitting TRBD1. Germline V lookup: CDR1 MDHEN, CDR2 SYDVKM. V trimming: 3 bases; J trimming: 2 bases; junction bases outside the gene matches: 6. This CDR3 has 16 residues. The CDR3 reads CASSFLGQGYTDTQYF. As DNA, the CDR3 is TGTGCCAGCAGTTTCTTGGGACAGGGATACACAGATACGCAGTATTTT.

CDR3 in DNA: TGTGCCAGCAGCCTCCCGGGGGGGGGTCTCTTGTGTGGCTACACCTTC. It translates to CASSLPGGGLLCGYTF. The genes are TRBV14 and TRBJ1-2; tentatively, D is TRBD1 (5 bases). The germline V gene has CDR1 SGHDN and CDR2 FVKESK. The CDR3 is made up of 16 amino acids. V gave up 4 bases and J gave up 7 bases, with 22 bases separating them.

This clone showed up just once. The CDR3 nucleotides are TGTGCCAGTAGACTCCCGGGGAACAATCAGCCCCAGCATTTT. This gives the protein CASRLPGNNQPQHF. The chain uses TRBV19 and TRBJ1-5, with D unresolved. CDR3 length: 14 amino acids. Germline CDR1 LNHDA, CDR2 SQIVND (reference sequence). Trimming cost V 6 bases and J 3 bases, with 12 bases left between them. Combining the CDR3 with reference TRBV19 and TRBJ1-5 gives the whole variable domain DGGITQSPKYLFRKEGQNVTLSCEQNLNHDAMYWYRQDPGQGLRLIYYSQIVNDFQKGDIAEGYSVSREKKESFPLTVTSAQKNPTAFYLCASRLPGNNQPQHFGDGTRLSIL.

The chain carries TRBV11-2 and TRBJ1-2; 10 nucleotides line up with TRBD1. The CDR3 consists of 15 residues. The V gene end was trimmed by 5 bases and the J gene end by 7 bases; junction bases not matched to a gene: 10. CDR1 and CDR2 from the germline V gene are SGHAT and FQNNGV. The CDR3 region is CASSKSTGGVGGYTF. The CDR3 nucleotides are TGTGCCAGCAGCAAATCGACAGGGGGCGTAGGTGGCTACACCTTC.

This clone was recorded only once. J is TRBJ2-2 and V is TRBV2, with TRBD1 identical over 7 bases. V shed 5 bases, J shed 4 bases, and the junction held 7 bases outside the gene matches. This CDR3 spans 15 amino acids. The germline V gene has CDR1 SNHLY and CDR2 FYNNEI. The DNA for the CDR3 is TGTGCCAGCAGTATAAGACAGGGCGGCACCGGGGAGCTGTTTTTT. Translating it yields CASSIRQGGTGELFF.

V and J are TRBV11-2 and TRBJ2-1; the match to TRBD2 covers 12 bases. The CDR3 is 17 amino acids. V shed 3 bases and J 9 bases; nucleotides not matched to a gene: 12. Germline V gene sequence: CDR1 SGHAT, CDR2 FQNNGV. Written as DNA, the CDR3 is TGTGCCAGCAGCTTCTTTCGGACTAGCGGGAATTTAGGTGAGCAGTTCTTC. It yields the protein CASSFFRTSGNLGEQFF.